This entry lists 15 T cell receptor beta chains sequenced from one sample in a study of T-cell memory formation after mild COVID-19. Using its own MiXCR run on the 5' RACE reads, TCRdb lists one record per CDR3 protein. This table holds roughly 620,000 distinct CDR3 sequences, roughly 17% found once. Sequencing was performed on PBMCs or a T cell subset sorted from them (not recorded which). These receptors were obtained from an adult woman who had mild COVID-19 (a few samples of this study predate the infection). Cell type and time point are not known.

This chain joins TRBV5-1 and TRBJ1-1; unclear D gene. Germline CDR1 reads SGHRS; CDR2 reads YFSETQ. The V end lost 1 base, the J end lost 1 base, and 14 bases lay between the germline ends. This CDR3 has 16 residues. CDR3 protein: CASSLIRSQANTEAFF. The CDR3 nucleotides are TGCGCCAGCAGCTTGATTCGAAGTCAAGCGAACACTGAAGCTTTCTTT.

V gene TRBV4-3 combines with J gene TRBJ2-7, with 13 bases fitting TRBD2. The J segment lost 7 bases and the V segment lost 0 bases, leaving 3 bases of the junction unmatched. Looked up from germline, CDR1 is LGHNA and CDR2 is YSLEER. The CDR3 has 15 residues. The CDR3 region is CASSQDPGLAGEQYF. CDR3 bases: TGCGCCAGCAGCCAAGATCCGGGACTAGCGGGAGAGCAGTACTTC.

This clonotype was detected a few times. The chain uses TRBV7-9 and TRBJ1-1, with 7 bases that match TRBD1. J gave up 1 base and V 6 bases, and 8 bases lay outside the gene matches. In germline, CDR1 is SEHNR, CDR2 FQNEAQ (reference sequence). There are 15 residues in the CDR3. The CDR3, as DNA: TGTGCCAGCAGGCCCAGGGGGATCGGGAACACTGAAGCTTTCTTT. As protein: CASRPRGIGNTEAFF.

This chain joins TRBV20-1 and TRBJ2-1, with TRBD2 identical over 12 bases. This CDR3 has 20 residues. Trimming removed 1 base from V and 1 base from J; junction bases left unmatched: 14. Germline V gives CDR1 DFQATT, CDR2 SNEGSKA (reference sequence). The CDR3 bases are TGCAGTGCTAGAGGAATCGTGGCCCGGACTAGCGGGAAATCCTACAATGAGCAGTTCTTC. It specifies CSARGIVARTSGKSYNEQFF.

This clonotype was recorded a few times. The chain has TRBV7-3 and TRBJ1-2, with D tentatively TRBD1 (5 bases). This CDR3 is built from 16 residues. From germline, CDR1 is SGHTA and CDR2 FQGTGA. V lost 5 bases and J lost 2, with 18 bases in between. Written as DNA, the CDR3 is TGTGCCAGCAGCCCCAATGCTGGGGGGAGAAACTATGGCTACACCTTC. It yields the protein CASSPNAGGRNYGYTF.

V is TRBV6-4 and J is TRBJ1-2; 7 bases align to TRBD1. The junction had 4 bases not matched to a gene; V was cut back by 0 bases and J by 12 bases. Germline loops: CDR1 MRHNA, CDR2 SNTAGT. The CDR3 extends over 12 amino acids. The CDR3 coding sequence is TGTGCCAGCAGTGACTCGCCAGGGGGTAACACCTTC. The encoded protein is CASSDSPGGNTF.

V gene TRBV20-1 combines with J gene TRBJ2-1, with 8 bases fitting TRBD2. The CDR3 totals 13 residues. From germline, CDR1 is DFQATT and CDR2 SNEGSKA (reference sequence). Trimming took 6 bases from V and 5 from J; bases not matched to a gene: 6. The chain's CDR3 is CSATRGGNNEQFF. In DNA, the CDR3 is TGCAGTGCGACCCGCGGGGGGAACAATGAGCAGTTCTTC.

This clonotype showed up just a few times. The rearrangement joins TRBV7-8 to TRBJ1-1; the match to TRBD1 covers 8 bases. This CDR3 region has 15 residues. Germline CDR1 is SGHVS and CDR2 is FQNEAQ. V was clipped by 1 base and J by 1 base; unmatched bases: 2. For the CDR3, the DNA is TGTGCCAGCAGCTTAGAGGGGACAGGGAACACTGAAGCTTTCTTT. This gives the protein CASSLEGTGNTEAFF.

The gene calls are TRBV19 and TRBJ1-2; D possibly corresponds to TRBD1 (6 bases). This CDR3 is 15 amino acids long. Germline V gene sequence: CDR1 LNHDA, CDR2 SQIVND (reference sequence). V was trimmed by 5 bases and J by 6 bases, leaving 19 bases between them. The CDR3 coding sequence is TGTGCCAGTAGTCCGACTAACAGGGAGGCAAATGGCTACACCTTC. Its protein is CASSPTNREANGYTF.

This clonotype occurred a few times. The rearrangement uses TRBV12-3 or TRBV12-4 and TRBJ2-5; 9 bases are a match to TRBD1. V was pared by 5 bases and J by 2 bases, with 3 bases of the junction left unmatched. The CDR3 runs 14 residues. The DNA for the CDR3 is TGTGCCAGCAGTGCCGGGACAGGGCAAGAGACCCAGTACTTC. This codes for CASSAGTGQETQYF.

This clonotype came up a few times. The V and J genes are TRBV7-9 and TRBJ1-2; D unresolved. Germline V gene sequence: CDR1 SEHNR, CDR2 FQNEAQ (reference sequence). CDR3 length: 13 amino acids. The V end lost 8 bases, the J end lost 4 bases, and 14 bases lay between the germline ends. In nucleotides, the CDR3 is TGTGCCAGCGGCGAGGTCCTAGGCTATGGCTACACCTTC. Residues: CASGEVLGYGYTF.

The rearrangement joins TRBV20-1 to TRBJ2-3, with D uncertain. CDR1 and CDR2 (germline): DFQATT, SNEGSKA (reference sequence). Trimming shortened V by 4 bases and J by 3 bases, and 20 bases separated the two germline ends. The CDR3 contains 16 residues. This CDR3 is CSATTINTLETDTQYF. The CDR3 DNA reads TGCAGTGCTACTACTATTAATACCCTAGAGACAGATACGCAGTATTTT.

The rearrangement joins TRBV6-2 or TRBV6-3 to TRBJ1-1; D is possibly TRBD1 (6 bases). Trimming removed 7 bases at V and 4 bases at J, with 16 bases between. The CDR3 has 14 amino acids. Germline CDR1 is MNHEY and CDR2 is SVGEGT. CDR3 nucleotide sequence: TGTGCCAGCATCCCTGGGGGGGCGACCACTGAAGCTTTCTTT. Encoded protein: CASIPGGATTEAFF.

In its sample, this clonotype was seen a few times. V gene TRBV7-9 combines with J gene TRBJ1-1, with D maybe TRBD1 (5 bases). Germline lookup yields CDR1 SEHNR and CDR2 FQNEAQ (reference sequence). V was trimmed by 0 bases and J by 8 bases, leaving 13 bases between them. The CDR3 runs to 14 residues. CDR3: CASSLASAREEAFF. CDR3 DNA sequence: TGTGCCAGCAGCTTAGCATCTGCCAGGGAGGAAGCTTTCTTT.

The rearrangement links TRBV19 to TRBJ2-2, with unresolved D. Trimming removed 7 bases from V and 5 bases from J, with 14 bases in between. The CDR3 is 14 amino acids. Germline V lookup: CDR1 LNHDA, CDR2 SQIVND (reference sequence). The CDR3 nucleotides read TGTGCCAGTAAATTTCTAGGCGTGACCGGGGAGCTGTTTTTT. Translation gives CASKFLGVTGELFF.